These 3 T cell receptor beta chains originate from one sample sequenced in a study of human T cells and chemical hapten exposure. As for time point: patch test 2, 6 weeks after DPC sensitization. Treatment defined: therapeutic diphenylcyclopropenone sensitization with weekly scalp DPC. TCRdb itself ran the RACE reads through MiXCR, one entry per CDR3 protein. The sample contains some 89,000 distinct CDR3 sequences, roughly 10% of which appear only once. This specimen was whole blood, taken in connection with sensitization to the hapten diphenylcyclopropenone (DPC). All receptors derive from a woman in her 30s with alopecia areata. Some clones in this sample may be carry-over from other donors' samples.

This clonotype occurred many times. V is TRBV6-6 and J is TRBJ1-2; TRBD1 aligns across 7 bases. The V gene end was trimmed by 2 bases and the J gene end by 1 base; junction bases not matched to a gene: 4. Germline lookup yields CDR1 MNHNY and CDR2 SVGAGI (reference sequence). The CDR3 sequence is 15 residues long. The CDR3 nucleotides read TGTGCCAGCAGTTACGGCGGGACAGTTAACTATGGCTACACCTTC. Amino acids: CASSYGGTVNYGYTF.

The sample holds a few counts of this clonotype. V gene TRBV28 combines with J gene TRBJ1-4; D is unresolved. CDR1 and CDR2 from the germline V gene are MDHEN and SYDVKM. The V gene lost 6 bases and the J gene lost 2 bases, with 7 bases spanning the gap. The CDR3 covers 13 residues. This CDR3 reads CASRVMTNEKLFF. CDR3 coding DNA: TGTGCCAGCAGGGTAATGACTAATGAAAAACTGTTTTTT.

The gene calls are TRBV28 and TRBJ2-7; D ambiguous. The CDR3 consists of 12 residues. Germline V lookup: CDR1 MDHEN, CDR2 SYDVKM. The V gene lost 6 bases and the J gene lost 7 bases, with 13 bases spanning the gap. CDR3 DNA sequence: TGTGCCAGCAGCAGGACCGGAATTGAGCAGTACTTC. This codes for CASSRTGIEQYF.